The subject of this entry is one T cell receptor beta chain. The antigen is undetermined. This record comes from a study of cytomegalovirus exposure and HLA in healthy donors. The CDR3 is 13 amino acids. Germline CDR1 and CDR2: MNHEY and SVGAGI. V was trimmed by 5 bases and J by 5 bases, leaving 13 bases between them. Findings and limits, study-wide: Researchers catalogued roughly 170 TCR beta chains as cytomegalovirus-associated.

Method: immunoSEQ multiplex PCR; TCRdb's copy keeps in-frame clones and lacks some. The sample holds around 200,000 clones, about 90% seen once. The TCR sequence derives from a woman younger than 35 in good health and CMV-seronegative. Sequenced input: PBMCs. The chain uses TRBV6-5 and TRBJ2-7; maybe TRBD1 (6 bases). The CDR3 region has the DNA TGTGCCAGCAGTGACAGGTCTCACCACGAGCAGTACTTC. Residues: CASSDRSHHEQYF.